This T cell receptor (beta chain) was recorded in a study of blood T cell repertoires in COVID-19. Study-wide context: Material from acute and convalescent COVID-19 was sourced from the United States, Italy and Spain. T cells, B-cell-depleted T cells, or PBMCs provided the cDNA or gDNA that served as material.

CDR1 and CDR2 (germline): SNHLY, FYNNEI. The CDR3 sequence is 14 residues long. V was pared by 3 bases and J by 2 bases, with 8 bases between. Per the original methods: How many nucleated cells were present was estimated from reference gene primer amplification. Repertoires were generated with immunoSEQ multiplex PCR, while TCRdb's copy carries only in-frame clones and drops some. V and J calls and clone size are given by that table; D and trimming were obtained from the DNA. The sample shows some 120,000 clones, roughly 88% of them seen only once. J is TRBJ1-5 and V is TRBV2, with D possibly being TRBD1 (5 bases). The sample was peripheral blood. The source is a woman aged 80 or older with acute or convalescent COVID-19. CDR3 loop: CASSEWGGNQPQHF. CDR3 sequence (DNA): TGTGCCAGCAGTGAGTGGGGGGGCAATCAGCCCCAGCATTTT. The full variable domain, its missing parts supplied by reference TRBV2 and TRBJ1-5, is EPEVTQTPSHQVTQMGQEVILRCVPISNHLYFYWYRQILGQKVEFLVSFYNNEISEKSEIFDDQFSVERPDGSNFTLKIRSTKLEDSAMYFCASSEWGGNQPQHFGDGTRLSIL.